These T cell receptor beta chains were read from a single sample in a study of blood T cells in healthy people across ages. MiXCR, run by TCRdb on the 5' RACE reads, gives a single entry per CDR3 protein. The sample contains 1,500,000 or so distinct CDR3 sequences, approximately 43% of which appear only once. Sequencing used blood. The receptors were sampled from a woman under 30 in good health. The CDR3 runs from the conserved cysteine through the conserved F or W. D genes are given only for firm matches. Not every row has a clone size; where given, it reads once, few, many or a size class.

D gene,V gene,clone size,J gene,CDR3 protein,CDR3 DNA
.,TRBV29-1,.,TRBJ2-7,CSAGPTQGYEQYF,TGCAGCGCCGGCCCTACACAGGGCTACGAGCAGTACTTC
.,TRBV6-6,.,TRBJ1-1,CASRTTLGTEAFF,TGTGCCAGCAGGACAACTTTGGGGACTGAAGCTTTCTTT
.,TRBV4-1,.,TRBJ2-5,CASSQTGLPQETQYF,TGCGCCAGCAGCCAAACGGGACTGCCCCAAGAGACCCAGTACTTC
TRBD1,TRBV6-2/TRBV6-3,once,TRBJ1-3,CASRSTGRGNTIYF,TGTGCCAGCAGATCGACAGGGCGTGGAAACACCATATATTTT
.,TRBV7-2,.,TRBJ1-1,CASSLFGQQNTEAFF,TGTGCCAGCAGCTTATTCGGACAGCAGAACACTGAAGCTTTCTTT
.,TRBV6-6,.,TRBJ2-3,CASSSLGSQRADTQYF,TGTGCCAGCAGTAGCCTCGGGAGCCAGCGTGCAGATACGCAGTATTTT
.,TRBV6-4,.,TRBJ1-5,CASSAGADQPQHF,TGTGCCAGCAGTGCAGGGGCCGATCAGCCCCAGCATTTT
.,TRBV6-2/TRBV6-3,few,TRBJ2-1,CASSLYISGGRNEQFF,TGTGCCAGCAGTCTTTATATATCCGGGGGGCGGAATGAGCAGTTCTTC
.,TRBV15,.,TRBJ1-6,CATSRAPPGSYNSPLHF,TGTGCCACCAGCAGAGCTCCCCCGGGCTCCTATAATTCACCCCTCCACTTT
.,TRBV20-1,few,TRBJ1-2,CSARQQDGYTF,TGCAGTGCTAGGCAGCAGGATGGCTACACCTTC
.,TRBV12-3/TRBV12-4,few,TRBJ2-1,CASSLGFSRFF,TGTGCCAGCAGTTTAGGGTTCAGTAGGTTCTTC
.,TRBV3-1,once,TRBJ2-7,CASSQGGTNPYEQYF,TGTGCCAGCAGCCAAGGGGGGACAAATCCCTACGAGCAGTACTTC
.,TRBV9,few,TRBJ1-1,CASSRALGNTEAFF,TGTGCCAGCAGCCGGGCGTTGGGGAACACTGAAGCTTTCTTT
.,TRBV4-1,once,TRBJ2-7,CASSQFTGYNEQYF,TGCGCCAGCAGCCAATTCACAGGGTACAATGAGCAGTACTTC
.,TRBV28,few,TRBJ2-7,CASSSGEISEQYF,TGTGCCAGCAGTTCTGGGGAAATCAGCGAGCAGTACTTC
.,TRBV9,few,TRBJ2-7,CASSNVDYEQYF,TGTGCCAGCAGCAATGTTGACTACGAGCAGTACTTC
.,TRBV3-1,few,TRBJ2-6,CASSQDWGSGANVLTF,TGTGCCAGCAGCCAAGACTGGGGGTCCGGGGCCAACGTCCTGACTTTC
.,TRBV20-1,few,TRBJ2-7,CSARSGVTYEQYF,TGCAGTGCTAGGTCAGGGGTTACCTACGAGCAGTACTTC
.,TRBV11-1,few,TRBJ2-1,CASSSTLAVNEQFF,TGTGCCAGCAGCTCGACCCTTGCGGTCAATGAGCAGTTCTTC
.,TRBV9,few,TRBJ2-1,CASSRPVGRRIDFSYNEQFF,TGTGCCAGCAGCCGTCCGGTTGGCAGGCGTATCGACTTCTCCTACAATGAGCAGTTCTTC
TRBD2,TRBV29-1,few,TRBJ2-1,CSVAGGPGNEQFF,TGCAGCGTAGCGGGAGGCCCGGGCAATGAGCAGTTCTTC
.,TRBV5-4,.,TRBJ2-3,CASTPLPTADTQYF,TGTGCCAGCACTCCCTTGCCAACGGCTGATACGCAGTATTTT
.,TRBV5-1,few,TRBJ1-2,CASSPKTDNYGYTF,TGCGCCAGCAGCCCAAAGACGGATAACTATGGCTACACCTTC
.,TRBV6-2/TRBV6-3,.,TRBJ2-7,CASSSGVPPYEQYF,TGTGCCAGCAGTTCAGGGGTGCCCCCCTACGAGCAGTACTTC
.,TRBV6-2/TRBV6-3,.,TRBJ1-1,CASSYRAGYTEAFF,TGTGCCAGCAGTTACAGGGCAGGGTACACTGAAGCTTTCTTT
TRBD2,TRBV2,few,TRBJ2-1,CASSGSTSGSYNEQFF,TGTGCCAGCAGTGGATCGACTAGCGGCTCCTACAATGAGCAGTTCTTC
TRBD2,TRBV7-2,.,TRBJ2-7,CASSLARVSGVYNEQYF,TGTGCCAGCAGCTTAGCGCGAGTAAGCGGGGTCTACAATGAGCAGTACTTC
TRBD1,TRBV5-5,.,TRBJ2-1,CASSSDRGANNEQFF,TGTGCCAGCAGCTCGGACAGGGGGGCCAACAATGAGCAGTTCTTC
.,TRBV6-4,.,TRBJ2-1,CASSDQGHEQSF,TGTGCCAGCAGTGACCAGGGCCATGAGCAGTCCTTC
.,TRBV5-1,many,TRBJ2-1,CASSLFAGSYNEQFF,TGCGCCAGCAGCCTATTCGCTGGCTCCTACAATGAGCAGTTCTTC
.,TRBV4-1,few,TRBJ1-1,CASRNVQGLNTEAFF,TGCGCCAGCAGAAACGTGCAGGGGTTGAACACTGAAGCTTTCTTT
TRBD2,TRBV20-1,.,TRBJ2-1,CSARDPRTSSSYNEQFF,TGCAGTGCTAGAGACCCGAGGACTAGCAGCTCCTACAATGAGCAGTTCTTC
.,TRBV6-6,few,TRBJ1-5,CASSTRVASNQPQHF,TGTGCCAGCAGTACCAGGGTGGCTAGCAATCAGCCCCAGCATTTT
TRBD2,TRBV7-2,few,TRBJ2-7,CASSSTSGYEQYF,TGTGCCAGCAGTTCTACTAGCGGATACGAGCAGTACTTC
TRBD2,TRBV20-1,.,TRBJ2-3,CSAEREVFPDAQYF,TGCAGTGCAGAGCGGGAGGTATTCCCAGATGCGCAGTATTTT
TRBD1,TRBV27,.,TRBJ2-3,CASRNWTGWDTQYF,TGTGCCAGCAGAAATTGGACAGGGTGGGATACGCAGTATTTT
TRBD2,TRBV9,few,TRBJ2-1,CASSVAGTSGGLYNEQFF,TGTGCCAGCAGCGTGGCCGGGACTAGCGGGGGCCTTTACAATGAGCAGTTCTTC
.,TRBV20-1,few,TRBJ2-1,CSARGGNYNEQFF,TGCAGTGCTAGGGGCGGAAACTACAATGAGCAGTTCTTC
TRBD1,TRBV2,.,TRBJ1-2,CASSGSATGRGGYTF,TGTGCCAGCAGTGGTTCTGCGACAGGGAGAGGCGGCTACACCTTC
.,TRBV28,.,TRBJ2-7,CASSTPDGSSYEQYF,TGTGCCAGCAGCACACCCGACGGGAGCTCCTACGAGCAGTACTTC
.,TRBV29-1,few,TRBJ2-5,CSVGVRETQYF,TGCAGCGTCGGGGTGAGAGAGACCCAGTACTTC
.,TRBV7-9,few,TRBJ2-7,CASSGSGSHEQYF,TGTGCCAGCAGCGGATCAGGGTCCCACGAGCAGTACTTC
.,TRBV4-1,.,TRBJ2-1,CASRDPVASPYNEQFF,TGCGCCAGCAGGGACCCGGTGGCTAGCCCCTACAATGAGCAGTTCTTC
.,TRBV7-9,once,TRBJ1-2,CASSLQTGGNGYTF,TGTGCCAGCAGCTTACAAACCGGGGGTAATGGCTACACCTTC
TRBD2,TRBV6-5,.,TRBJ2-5,CASRKLAGEETQYF,TGTGCCAGCAGAAAACTAGCGGGAGAAGAGACCCAGTACTTC